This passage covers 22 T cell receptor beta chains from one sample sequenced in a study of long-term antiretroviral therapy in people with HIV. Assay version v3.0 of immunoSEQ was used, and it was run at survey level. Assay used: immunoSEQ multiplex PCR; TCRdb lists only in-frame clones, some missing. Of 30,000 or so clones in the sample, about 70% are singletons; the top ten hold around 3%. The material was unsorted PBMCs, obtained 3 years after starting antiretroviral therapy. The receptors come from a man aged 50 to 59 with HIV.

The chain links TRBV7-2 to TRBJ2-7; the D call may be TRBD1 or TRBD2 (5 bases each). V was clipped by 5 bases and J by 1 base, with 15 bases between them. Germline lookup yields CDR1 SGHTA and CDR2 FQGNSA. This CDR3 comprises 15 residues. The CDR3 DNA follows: TGTGCCAGCAGCCAGAGGGGACGCCAGTCCTACGAGCAGTACTTC. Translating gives CASSQRGRQSYEQYF.

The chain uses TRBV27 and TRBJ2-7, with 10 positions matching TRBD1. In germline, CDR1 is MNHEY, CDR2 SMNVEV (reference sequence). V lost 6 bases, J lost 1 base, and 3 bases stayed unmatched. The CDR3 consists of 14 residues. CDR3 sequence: CASSWTGGSYEQYF. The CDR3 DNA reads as TGTGCCAGCAGCTGGACAGGGGGTTCCTACGAGCAGTACTTC.

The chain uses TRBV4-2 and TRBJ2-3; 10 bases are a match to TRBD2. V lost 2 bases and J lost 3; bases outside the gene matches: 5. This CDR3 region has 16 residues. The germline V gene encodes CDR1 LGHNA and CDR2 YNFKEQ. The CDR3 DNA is TGTGCCAGCAGCCAAAGCCTAGCGGGGGCGACAGATACGCAGTATTTT. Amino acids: CASSQSLAGATDTQYF.

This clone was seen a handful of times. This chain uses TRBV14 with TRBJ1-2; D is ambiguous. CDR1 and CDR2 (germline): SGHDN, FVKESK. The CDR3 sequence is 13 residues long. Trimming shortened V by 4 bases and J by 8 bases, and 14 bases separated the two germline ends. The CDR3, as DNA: TGTGCCAGCAGCCCCGGGTCGCGAATGGGCTACACCTTC. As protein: CASSPGSRMGYTF.

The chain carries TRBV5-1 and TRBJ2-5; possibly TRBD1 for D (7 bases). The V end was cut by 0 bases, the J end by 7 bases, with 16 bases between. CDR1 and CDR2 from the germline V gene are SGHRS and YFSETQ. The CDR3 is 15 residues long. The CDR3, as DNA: TGCGCCAGCAGCTTGGAGGCAGGGGGGCCAACGACCCAGTACTTC. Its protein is CASSLEAGGPTTQYF.

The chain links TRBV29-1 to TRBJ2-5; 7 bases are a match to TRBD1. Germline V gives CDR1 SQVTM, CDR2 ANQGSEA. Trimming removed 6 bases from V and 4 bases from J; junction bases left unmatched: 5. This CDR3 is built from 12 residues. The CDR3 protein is CSVRAGGETQYF. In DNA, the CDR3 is TGCAGCGTCCGTGCAGGGGGAGAGACCCAGTACTTC.

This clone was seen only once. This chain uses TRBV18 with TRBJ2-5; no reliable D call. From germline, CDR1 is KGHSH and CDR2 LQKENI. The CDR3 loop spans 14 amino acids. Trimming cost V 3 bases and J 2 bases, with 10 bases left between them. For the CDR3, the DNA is TGTGCCAGCTCACCGCCCAATGATCAAGAGACCCAGTACTTC. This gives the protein CASSPPNDQETQYF.

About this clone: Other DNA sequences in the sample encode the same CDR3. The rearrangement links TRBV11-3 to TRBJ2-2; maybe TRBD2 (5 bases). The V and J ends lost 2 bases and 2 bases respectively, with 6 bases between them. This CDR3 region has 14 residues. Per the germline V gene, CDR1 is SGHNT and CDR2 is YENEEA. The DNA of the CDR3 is TGTGCCAGCAGCTTACGGGGAAACACCGGGGAGCTGTTTTTT. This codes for CASSLRGNTGELFF.

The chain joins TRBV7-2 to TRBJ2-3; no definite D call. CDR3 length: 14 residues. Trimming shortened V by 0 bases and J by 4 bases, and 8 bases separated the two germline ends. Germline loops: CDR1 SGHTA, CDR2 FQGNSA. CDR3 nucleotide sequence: TGTGCCAGCAGCTTAGCGGCCCGGGCAGATACGCAGTATTTT. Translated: CASSLAARADTQYF.

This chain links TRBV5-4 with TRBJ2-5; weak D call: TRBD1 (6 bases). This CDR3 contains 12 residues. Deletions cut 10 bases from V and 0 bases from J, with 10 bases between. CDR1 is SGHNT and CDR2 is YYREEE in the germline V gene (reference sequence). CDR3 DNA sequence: TGTGCCGGAGGACAGAACCAAGAGACCCAGTACTTC. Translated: CAGGQNQETQYF.

CDR3 loop: CASSVVWAGELFF. DNA of the CDR3: TGTGCCAGCAGCGTAGTGTGGGCTGGGGAGCTGTTTTTT. This chain uses TRBV9 with TRBJ2-2; D not certain. The ends were cut back, 0 bases at V and 8 bases at J, with 8 bases in the middle. CDR3 length: 13 residues. Germline V CDR1 and CDR2: SGDLS, YYNGEE.

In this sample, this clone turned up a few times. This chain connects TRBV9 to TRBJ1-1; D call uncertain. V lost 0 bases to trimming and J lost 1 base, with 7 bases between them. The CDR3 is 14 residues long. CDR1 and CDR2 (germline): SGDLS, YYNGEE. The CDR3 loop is CASSVGVSNTEAFF. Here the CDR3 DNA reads TGTGCCAGCAGCGTAGGTGTTTCGAACACTGAAGCTTTCTTT.

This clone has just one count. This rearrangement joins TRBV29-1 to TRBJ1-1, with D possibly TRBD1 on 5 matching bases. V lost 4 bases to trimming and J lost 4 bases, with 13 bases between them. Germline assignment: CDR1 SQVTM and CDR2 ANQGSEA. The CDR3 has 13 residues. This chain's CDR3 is CSVVRAGGTEAFF. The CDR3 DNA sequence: TGCAGCGTTGTACGAGCGGGGGGCACTGAAGCTTTCTTT.

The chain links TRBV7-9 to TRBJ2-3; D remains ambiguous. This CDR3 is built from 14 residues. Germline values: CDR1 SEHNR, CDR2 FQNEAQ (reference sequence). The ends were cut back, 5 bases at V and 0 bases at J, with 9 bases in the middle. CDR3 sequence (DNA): TGTGCCAGCAGCCAGACACCTAGCACAGATACGCAGTATTTT. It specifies CASSQTPSTDTQYF.

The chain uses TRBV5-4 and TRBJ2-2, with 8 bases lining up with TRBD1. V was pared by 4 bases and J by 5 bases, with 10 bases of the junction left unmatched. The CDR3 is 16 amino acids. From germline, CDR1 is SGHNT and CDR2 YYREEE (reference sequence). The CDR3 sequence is CASSRGQGARTGELFF. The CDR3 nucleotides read TGTGCCAGCAGCCGGGGTCAGGGGGCGCGAACCGGGGAGCTGTTTTTT. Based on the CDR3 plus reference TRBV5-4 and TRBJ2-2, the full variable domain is ETGVTQSPTHLIKTRGQQVTLRCSSQSGHNTVSWYQQALGQGPQFIFQYYREEENGRGNFPPRFSGLQFPNYSSELNVNALELDDSALYLCASSRGQGARTGELFFGEGSRLTVL.

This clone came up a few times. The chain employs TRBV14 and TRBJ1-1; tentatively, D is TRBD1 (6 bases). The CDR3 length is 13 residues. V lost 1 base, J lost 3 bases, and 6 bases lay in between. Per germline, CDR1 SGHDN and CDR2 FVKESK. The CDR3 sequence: CASSQGGHTEAFF. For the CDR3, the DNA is TGTGCCAGCAGCCAAGGGGGGCACACTGAAGCTTTCTTT.

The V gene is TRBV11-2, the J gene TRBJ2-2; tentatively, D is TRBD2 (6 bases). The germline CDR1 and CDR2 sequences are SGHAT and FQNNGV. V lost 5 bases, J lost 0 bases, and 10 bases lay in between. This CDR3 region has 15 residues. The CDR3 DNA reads TGTGCCAGCAGCCGGGAGTTTCCGAACACCGGGGAGCTGTTTTTT. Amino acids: CASSREFPNTGELFF.

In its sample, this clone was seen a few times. The CDR3 sequence: CASSPGRQVNQPQHF. The CDR3 coding sequence is TGTGCCAGCTCTCCAGGGAGACAGGTCAATCAGCCCCAGCATTTT. This sequence joins TRBV18 and TRBJ1-5; D might be TRBD1 (6 bases). The CDR3 consists of 15 residues. V lost 6 bases to trimming and J lost 3 bases, with 15 bases between them. The V gene's germline CDR1 is KGHSH and CDR2 LQKENI.

CDR3 sequence reads: CASQDSRSGPEAFF. The CDR3 DNA sequence: TGTGCCTCCCAAGATAGCCGGTCGGGTCCTGAAGCTTTCTTT. The chain is built from TRBV6-6 and TRBJ1-1; D unresolved. Germline V gene data show CDR1 as MNHNY and CDR2 as SVGAGI (reference sequence). The CDR3 consists of 14 residues. Trimming removed 11 bases from V and 6 bases from J, with 22 bases in between.

The CDR3 DNA sequence: TGTGCCAGCAGCTCAAAGCTGGACCCAACTAATGAAAAACTGTTTTTT. This sequence encodes CASSSKLDPTNEKLFF. The chain recombines TRBV27 with TRBJ1-4; D unresolved. V lost 6 bases and J lost 0, with 14 bases in between. Per the germline V gene, CDR1 is MNHEY and CDR2 is SMNVEV (reference sequence). CDR3 length: 16 residues.

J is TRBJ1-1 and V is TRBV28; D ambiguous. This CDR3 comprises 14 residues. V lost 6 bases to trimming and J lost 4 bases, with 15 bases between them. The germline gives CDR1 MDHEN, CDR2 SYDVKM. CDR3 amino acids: CASREGISGTEAFF. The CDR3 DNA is TGTGCCAGCAGGGAAGGAATATCGGGCACTGAAGCTTTCTTT. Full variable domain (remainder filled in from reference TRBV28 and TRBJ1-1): DVKVTQSSRYLVKRTGEKVFLECVQDMDHENMFWYRQDPGLGLRLIYFSYDVKMKEKGDIPEGYSVSREKKERFSLILESASTNQTSMYLCASREGISGTEAFFGQGTRLTVV.

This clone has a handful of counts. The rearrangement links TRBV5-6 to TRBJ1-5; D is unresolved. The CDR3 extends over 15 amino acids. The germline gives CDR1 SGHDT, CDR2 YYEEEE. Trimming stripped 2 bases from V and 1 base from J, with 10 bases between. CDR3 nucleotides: TGTGCCAGCAGCTTCCGAGGGTCGAGCAATCAGCCCCAGCATTTT. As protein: CASSFRGSSNQPQHF. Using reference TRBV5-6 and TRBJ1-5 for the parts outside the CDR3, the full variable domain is DAGVTQSPTHLIKTRGQQVTLRCSPKSGHDTVSWYQQALGQGPQFIFQYYEEEERQRGNFPDRFSGHQFPNYSSELNVNALLLGDSALYLCASSFRGSSNQPQHFGDGTRLSIL.